Sequencing of this T cell receptor beta chain was carried out in a study of blood T cells in healthy people across ages. The wider study: Per two T cells, about one barcoded beta molecule was captured through template switching.

Healthy Caucasian individuals from Russia aged about 6 to 90 served as donors. Total RNA extraction produced at least 5.5 micrograms (per sample) for the study. The CDR3 covers 16 residues. Germline loops: CDR1 MNHEY, CDR2 SVGEGT. This clonotype showed up just a few times. Its specificity is not known. A read error is possible here, since a much larger clone lies one base away. A second about 7 to 12 cycle PCR used barcoded and J-beta primers. TCRdb re-analysed the 5' RACE reads in MiXCR, keeping a single row per CDR3 protein. The sample has hundreds of thousands of distinct CDR3 sequences, around 30% seen once. General study points: The study found more naive CD4+ cells and higher diversity in long-lived than aged donors.

The gene calls are TRBV6-2 or TRBV6-3 and TRBJ2-7; weak D call: TRBD1 (6 bases). The clonotype was recovered from a woman aged 80 or over in good health. Material: blood. CDR3 sequence (DNA): TGTGCCGGCAGTTTGAATCCCGGGACAAAGTCCTACGAGCAGTACTTC. This encodes CAGSLNPGTKSYEQYF.